What follows describes a single T cell receptor beta chain. Germline V lookup: CDR1 SGHAT, CDR2 FQNNGV. This CDR3 region has 18 residues. The V gene end was trimmed by 6 bases and the J gene end by 4 bases; junction bases not matched to a gene: 18. This sample stems from a study of blood T cell repertoires in COVID-19. Membership in each cohort depended on participant-reported clinical history. Exposed study participants had met a COVID-19 case within 2 weeks before entry. In the original workflow: Scientists estimated how many nucleated cells there were by amplifying reference gene primers. This table comes from immunoSEQ multiplex PCR, and its TCRdb copy is limited to in-frame clones, with some not included. D and trimming were read from the DNA, whereas the V and J calls and clone size are those reported in that table. The sample includes approximately 190,000 clones, roughly 84% of them seen just once.

The chain couples TRBV11-2 to TRBJ2-1; TRBD1 matches at 7 bases. Sequenced material: PBMCs or T cells enriched from blood (not recorded which). The clonotype comes from a woman aged 30 to 39 who had been exposed to COVID-19. The CDR3 DNA reads as TGTGCCAGCAGTCAAAACCCGGGACAGCTATCAGTATACAATGAGCAGTTCTTC. Protein: CASSQNPGQLSVYNEQFF. The variable domain in full, with the rest retrieved from reference TRBV11-2 and TRBJ2-1, is EAGVAQSPRYKIIEKRQSVAFWCNPISGHATLYWYQQILGQGPKLLIQFQNNGVVDDSQLPKDRFSAERLKGVDSTLKIQPAKLEDSAVYLCASSQNPGQLSVYNEQFFGPGTRLTVL.